A single sample is the source of the 15 T cell receptor beta chains below, sequenced in a study of spatial heterogeneity in lung cancer. Via MiXCR, TCRdb re-called the 5' RACE reads, giving one row per CDR3 protein. Of some 15,000 distinct CDR3 sequences listed, 10% were seen once; the top ten hold under 35%. The time point denotes: sample taken at primary tumor resection. Unsorted whole RNA of tumor, nontumor lung or frozen PBMC was sequenced. Sequencing used PBMCs, obtained at surgery. The source is a male donor with early-stage non-small cell lung cancer.

In its sample, this clonotype was seen many times. The chain joins TRBV7-2 to TRBJ2-7, with 12 bases aligning to TRBD2. Germline CDR1 is SGHTA and CDR2 is FQGNSA. Trimming cost V 3 bases and J 7 bases; bases outside gene matches: 10. The CDR3 totals 16 residues. In nucleotides, the CDR3 is TGTGCCAGCAGCTTGACTAGCGGGAGTTCCTCGTGGGAGCAGTACTTC. Translated, it gives CASSLTSGSSSWEQYF. The whole variable domain, filled in from reference TRBV7-2 and TRBJ2-7, reads GAGVSQSPSNKVTEKGKDVELRCDPISGHTALYWYRQSLGQGLEFLIYFQGNSAPDKSGLPSDRFSAERTGGSVSTLTIQRTQQEDSAVYLCASSLTSGSSSWEQYFGPGTRLTVT.

The table lists this clonotype with many counts. In nucleotides, the CDR3 is TGCAGCGTTGGGGGCAGGACTAATGAGCAGTTCTTC. Protein sequence: CSVGGRTNEQFF. This chain joins TRBV29-1 and TRBJ2-1, with D perhaps given as TRBD1 or TRBD2 (5 bases each). CDR3 length equals 12 residues. Trimming pared 4 bases from V and 7 bases from J, leaving 11 bases between. Per germline, CDR1 SQVTM and CDR2 ANQGSEA.

The sample holds a few counts of this clonotype. The chain employs TRBV5-1 and TRBJ1-1, with a tentative D call TRBD1 (5 bases). The CDR3 loop spans 13 amino acids. Germline values: CDR1 SGHRS, CDR2 YFSETQ. V dropped 2 bases and J dropped 1 base, with 6 bases sitting between them. Here the CDR3 reads CASSFQGNTEAFF. In DNA, the CDR3 is TGCGCCAGCAGCTTTCAGGGGAACACTGAAGCTTTCTTT.

There are a few counts of this clonotype. CDR3 in amino acids: CASSEPEGRSHYGYTF. CDR3 nucleotides: TGTGCCAGCAGTGAACCTGAGGGTCGATCCCACTATGGCTACACCTTC. The chain combines TRBV6-1 with TRBJ1-2; no clear D. Trimming shortened V by 2 bases and J by 3 bases, and 16 bases separated the two germline ends. The CDR3 is made up of 16 amino acids. Germline CDR1 and CDR2: MNHNS and SASEGT.

At least ten counts were recorded for this clonotype. The CDR3 DNA reads TGTGCCAGTAGGGGAGACAGGGGGGTATCAGCCCAGCATTTT. Its translation: CASRGDRGVSAQHF. The chain links TRBV19 to TRBJ1-5, with TRBD1 identical over 9 bases. V was clipped by 6 bases and J by 11 bases; unmatched bases: 11. Germline loops: CDR1 LNHDA, CDR2 SQIVND (reference sequence). CDR3 size: 14 residues.

Many counts were recorded for this clonotype. The CDR3 here is CSASIGVRDNEQFF. CDR3 nucleotide sequence: TGCAGTGCTAGTATTGGAGTACGGGACAATGAGCAGTTCTTC. The chain employs TRBV20-1 and TRBJ2-1; D is undetermined. The CDR3 extends over 14 amino acids. V was shortened by 3 bases and J by 5 bases, with 14 bases between the two germline ends. Germline CDR1 and CDR2: DFQATT and SNEGSKA (reference sequence).

In its sample, this clonotype was seen many times. The chain employs TRBV29-1 and TRBJ2-3, with D perhaps being TRBD1 or TRBD2 (5 bases each). Germline values: CDR1 SQVTM, CDR2 ANQGSEA. The CDR3 totals 16 residues. V was pared by 6 bases and J by 0 bases, with 19 bases between. Written as DNA, the CDR3 is TGCAGCGTGCCGCAGTACGGCCGGGACAGCACAGATACGCAGTATTTT. Translated, it gives CSVPQYGRDSTDTQYF.

Regarding this clonotype: A much larger clonotype is one base distant, so this may be a read error. V gene TRBV6-2 or TRBV6-3 combines with J gene TRBJ2-6; D unresolved. The CDR3 runs 15 residues. Germline V lookup: CDR1 MNHEY, CDR2 SVGEGT. The CDR3 DNA reads as TGTGCCTGCAGTCACCGTCTACCTGGGGCCAACGTCCTGACTTTC. Protein sequence: CACSHRLPGANVLTF.

Remarks on this clonotype: This may arise from a read error, as a much more abundant clone is one base away. The chain is built from TRBV9 and TRBJ2-7, with D perhaps TRBD2 (5 bases). The ends were cut back, 3 bases at V and 5 bases at J, with 12 bases in the middle. The length of the CDR3 is 13 residues. The germline V gene encodes CDR1 SGDLS and CDR2 YYNGEE. CDR3 residues: CASSELDCHEQYF. Here the CDR3 DNA reads TGTGCCAGCAGCGAACTAGACTGCCACGAGCAGTACTTC.

This clonotype appeared many times. The gene calls are TRBV4-1 and TRBJ2-7; a possible D gene is TRBD2 (6 bases). The V gene's germline CDR1 is MGHRA and CDR2 YSYEKL. Trimming shortened V by 1 base and J by 7 bases, and 14 bases separated the two germline ends. This CDR3 comprises 14 residues. In DNA form, the CDR3 reads TGCGCCAGCAGCCAAGGACTTCGCGGGGAGGAGCAGTACTTC. It encodes CASSQGLRGEEQYF.

This clonotype has at least ten counts. The CDR3 sequence is CASSPDRGREETQYF. The DNA of the CDR3 is TGTGCCAGCAGCCCGGACAGGGGGCGGGAAGAGACCCAGTACTTC. The chain recombines TRBV7-9 with TRBJ2-5, with TRBD1 matching 11 bases. The CDR3 contains 15 residues. With 5 bases clipped from V and 3 bases from J, the junction kept 5 bases outside the gene matches. In germline, CDR1 is SEHNR, CDR2 FQNEAQ (reference sequence).

This clonotype was seen a few times. The chain links TRBV12-3 or TRBV12-4 to TRBJ1-1, with D possibly matching TRBD1 (6 bases). V lost 6 bases and J lost 7, with 15 bases in between. CDR3 length: 13 residues. CDR3 sequence (DNA): TGTGCCAGCAGACCTAGGACAGCAAATGAAGCTTTCTTT. As protein: CASRPRTANEAFF.

Ten or more counts support this clonotype. The chain recombines TRBV28 with TRBJ2-7; D is perhaps TRBD2 (5 bases). Per the germline V gene, CDR1 is MDHEN and CDR2 is SYDVKM. This CDR3 is built from 15 residues. The V end lost 5 bases, the J end lost 5 bases, and 19 bases lay between the germline ends. CDR3 in amino acids: CASSRRARAVNEQYF. The CDR3 DNA sequence: TGTGCCAGCAGTCGACGCGCGAGGGCAGTAAACGAGCAGTACTTC.

There are many counts of this clonotype. V usage is TRBV7-2 and J usage is TRBJ2-7, with D possibly matching TRBD2 (6 bases). The V and J ends lost 1 base and 3 bases respectively, with 10 bases between them. The CDR3 has 14 amino acids. Germline V gene sequence: CDR1 SGHTA, CDR2 FQGNSA. The CDR3: CASSLGGNRYEQYF. CDR3 in DNA: TGTGCCAGCAGCTTAGGCGGGAATCGCTACGAGCAGTACTTC.

This clonotype has ten or more counts. The chain joins TRBV6-5 to TRBJ2-3; D is possibly TRBD1 or TRBD2 (5 bases each). The CDR3 runs to 13 residues. V shed 6 bases and J shed 9 bases, with 16 bases lying between them. Germline CDR1 and CDR2: MNHEY and SVGAGI. CDR3 amino acids: CASRGDDDGTQYF. CDR3 DNA: TGTGCCAGCAGAGGGGACGACGACGGCACGCAGTATTTT.